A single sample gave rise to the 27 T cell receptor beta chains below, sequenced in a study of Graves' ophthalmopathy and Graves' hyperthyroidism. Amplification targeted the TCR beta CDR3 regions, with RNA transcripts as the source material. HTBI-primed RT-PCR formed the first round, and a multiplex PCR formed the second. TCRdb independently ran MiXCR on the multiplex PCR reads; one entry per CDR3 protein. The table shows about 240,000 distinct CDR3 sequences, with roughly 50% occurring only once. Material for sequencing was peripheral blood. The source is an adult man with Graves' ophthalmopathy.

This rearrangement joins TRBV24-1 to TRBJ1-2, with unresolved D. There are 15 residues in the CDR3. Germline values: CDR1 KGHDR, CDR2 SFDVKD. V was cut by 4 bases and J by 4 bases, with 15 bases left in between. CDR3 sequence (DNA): TGTGCCACCAGTGACCCTGCCGCGAAAGGCTATGGCTACACCTTC. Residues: CATSDPAAKGYGYTF.

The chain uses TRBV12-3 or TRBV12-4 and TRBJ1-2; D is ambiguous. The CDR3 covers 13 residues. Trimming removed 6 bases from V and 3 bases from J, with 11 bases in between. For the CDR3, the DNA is TGTGCCAGCAGAAGGACGTTGGACTATGGCTACACCTTC. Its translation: CASRRTLDYGYTF.

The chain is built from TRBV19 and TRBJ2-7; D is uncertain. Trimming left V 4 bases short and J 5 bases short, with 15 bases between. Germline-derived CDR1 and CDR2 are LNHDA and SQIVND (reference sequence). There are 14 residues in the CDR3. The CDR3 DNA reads TGTGCCAGTAGTACGACATCGCCGCTCAACGAGCAGTACTTC. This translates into CASSTTSPLNEQYF.

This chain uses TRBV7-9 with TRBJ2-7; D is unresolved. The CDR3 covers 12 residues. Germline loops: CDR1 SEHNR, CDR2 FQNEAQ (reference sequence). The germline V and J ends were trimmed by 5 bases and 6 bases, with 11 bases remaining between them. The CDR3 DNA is TGTGCCAGCAGCCCAGGCCGGGTCGAGCAGTACTTC. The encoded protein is CASSPGRVEQYF.

The CDR3 nucleotides are TGTGCCAGCAGTTCCTTCTTTGCGGGGGGCTACACCTTC. As protein: CASSSFFAGGYTF. The chain uses TRBV7-9 and TRBJ1-2, with unresolved D. Between the trimmed V and J ends, which lost 6 bases and 8 bases, there was a span of 16 bases. CDR1 is SEHNR and CDR2 is FQNEAQ in the germline V gene (reference sequence). The CDR3 runs 13 residues.

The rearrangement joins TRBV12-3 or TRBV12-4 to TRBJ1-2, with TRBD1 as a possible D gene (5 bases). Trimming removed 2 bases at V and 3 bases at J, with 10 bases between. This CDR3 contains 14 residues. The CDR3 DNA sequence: TGTGCCAGCAGTTTATCCAGGGCGCACTATGGCTACACCTTC. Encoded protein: CASSLSRAHYGYTF.

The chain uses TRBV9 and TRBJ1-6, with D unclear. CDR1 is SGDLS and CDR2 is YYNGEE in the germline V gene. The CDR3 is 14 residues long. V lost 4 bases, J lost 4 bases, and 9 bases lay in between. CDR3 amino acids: CASSRAEYNSPLHF. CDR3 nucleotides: TGTGCCAGCAGCCGGGCAGAGTATAATTCACCCCTCCACTTT.

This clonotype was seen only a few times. CDR3 DNA sequence: TGCGCCAGCAGCCAAGGCGGGGGCGAGGGGCTTAACTATGGCTACACCTTC. Translation gives CASSQGGGEGLNYGYTF. The chain carries TRBV4-3 and TRBJ1-2; the D gene is possibly TRBD1 (6 bases). V gave up 1 base and J gave up 1 base, with 16 bases separating them. The CDR3 loop spans 17 amino acids. Germline CDR1 is LGHNA and CDR2 is YSLEER.

CDR3 coding DNA: TGCAGCGCCATTTCGGGACAGGGGGCGCCCACCGGGGAGCTGTTTTTT. Translation gives CSAISGQGAPTGELFF. The chain carries TRBV29-1 and TRBJ2-2; 12 positions agree with TRBD1. CDR1 is SQVTM and CDR2 is ANQGSEA in the germline V gene. Losses at the gene ends were 7 bases for V and 4 bases for J; bases not matched to a gene: 10. The CDR3 is made up of 16 amino acids.

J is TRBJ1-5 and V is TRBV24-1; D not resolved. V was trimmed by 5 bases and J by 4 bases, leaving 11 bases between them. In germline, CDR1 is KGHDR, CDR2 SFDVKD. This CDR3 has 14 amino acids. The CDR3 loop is CATSAMDGNQPQHF. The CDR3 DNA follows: TGTGCCACCAGTGCAATGGACGGGAATCAGCCCCAGCATTTT.

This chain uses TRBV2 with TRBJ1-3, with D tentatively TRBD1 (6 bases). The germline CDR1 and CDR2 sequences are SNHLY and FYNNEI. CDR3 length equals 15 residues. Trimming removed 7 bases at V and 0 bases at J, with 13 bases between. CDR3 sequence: CASKDSIFSGNTIYF. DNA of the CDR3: TGTGCCAGCAAGGACAGTATCTTCTCTGGAAACACCATATATTTT.

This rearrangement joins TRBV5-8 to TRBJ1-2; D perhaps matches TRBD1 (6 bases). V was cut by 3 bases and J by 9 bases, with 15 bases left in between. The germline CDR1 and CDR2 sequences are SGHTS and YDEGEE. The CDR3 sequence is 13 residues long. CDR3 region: CASSWGGQNSYTF. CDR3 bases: TGTGCCAGCAGCTGGGGAGGACAGAATAGCTACACCTTC.

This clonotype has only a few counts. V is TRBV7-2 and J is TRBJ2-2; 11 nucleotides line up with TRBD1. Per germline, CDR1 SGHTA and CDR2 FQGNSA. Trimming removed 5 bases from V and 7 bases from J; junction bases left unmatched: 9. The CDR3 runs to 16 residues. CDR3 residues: CASSPWTGGAGGELFF. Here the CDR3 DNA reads TGTGCCAGCAGCCCCTGGACAGGGGGCGCCGGCGGGGAGCTGTTTTTT.

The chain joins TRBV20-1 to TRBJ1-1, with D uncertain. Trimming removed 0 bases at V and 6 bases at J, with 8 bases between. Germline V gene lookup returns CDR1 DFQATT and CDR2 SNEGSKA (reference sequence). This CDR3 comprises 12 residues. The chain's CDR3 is CSARDRGSEAFF. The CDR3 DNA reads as TGCAGTGCTAGAGATAGAGGGTCTGAAGCTTTCTTT.

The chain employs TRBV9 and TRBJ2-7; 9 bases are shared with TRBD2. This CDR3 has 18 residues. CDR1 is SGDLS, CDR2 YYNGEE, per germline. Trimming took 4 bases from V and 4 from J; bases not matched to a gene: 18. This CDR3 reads CASSFILQPGTSSYEQYF. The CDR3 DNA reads TGTGCCAGCAGCTTTATCTTACAGCCCGGGACTAGCAGTTACGAGCAGTACTTC.

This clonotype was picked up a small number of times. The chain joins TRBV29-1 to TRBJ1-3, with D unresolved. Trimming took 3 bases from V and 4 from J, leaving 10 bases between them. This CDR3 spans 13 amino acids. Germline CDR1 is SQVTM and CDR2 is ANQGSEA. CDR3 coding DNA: TGCAGCGTTGATCGTGAAGGAGGAAACACCATATATTTT. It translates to CSVDREGGNTIYF.

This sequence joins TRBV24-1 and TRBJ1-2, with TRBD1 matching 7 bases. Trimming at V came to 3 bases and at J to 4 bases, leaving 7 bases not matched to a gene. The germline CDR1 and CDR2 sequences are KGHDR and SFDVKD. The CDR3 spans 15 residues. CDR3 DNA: TGTGCCACCAGTGATCGAAGGGGGCTGAGCTATGGCTACACCTTC. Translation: CATSDRRGLSYGYTF.

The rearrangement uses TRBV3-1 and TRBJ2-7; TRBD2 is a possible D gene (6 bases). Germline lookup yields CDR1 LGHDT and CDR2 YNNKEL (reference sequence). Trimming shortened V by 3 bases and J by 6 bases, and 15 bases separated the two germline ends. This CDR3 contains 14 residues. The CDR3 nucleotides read TGTGCCAGCAGCCAGGACGGTGGGGGGTTCGAGCAGTACTTC. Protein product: CASSQDGGGFEQYF.

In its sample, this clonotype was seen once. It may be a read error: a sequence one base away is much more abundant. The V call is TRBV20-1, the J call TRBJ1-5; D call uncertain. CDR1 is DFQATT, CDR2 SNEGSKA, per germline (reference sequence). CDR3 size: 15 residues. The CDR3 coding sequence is TGCAGTACTAGAGCGGGAGGATTTAGCAATCAGCCCCAGCATTTT. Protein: CSTRAGGFSNQPQHF.

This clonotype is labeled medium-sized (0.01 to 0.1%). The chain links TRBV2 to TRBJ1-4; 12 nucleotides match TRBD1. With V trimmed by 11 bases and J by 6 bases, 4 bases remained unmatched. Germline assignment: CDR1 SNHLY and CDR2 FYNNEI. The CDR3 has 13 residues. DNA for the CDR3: TGTGCCGCCGGGACAGGGGGCCATGAAAAACTGTTTTTT. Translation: CAAGTGGHEKLFF.

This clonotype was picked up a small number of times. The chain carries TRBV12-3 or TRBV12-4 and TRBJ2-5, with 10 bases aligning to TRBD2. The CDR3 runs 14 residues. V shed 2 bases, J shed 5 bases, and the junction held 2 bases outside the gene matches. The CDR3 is CASSLTSGAETQYF. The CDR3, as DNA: TGTGCCAGCAGTTTAACTAGCGGGGCGGAGACCCAGTACTTC.

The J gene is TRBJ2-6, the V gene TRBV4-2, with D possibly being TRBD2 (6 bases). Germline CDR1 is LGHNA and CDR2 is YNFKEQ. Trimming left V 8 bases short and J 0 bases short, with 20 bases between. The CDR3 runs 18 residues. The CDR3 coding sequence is TGTGCCAGCTCTACTCCGGGGGACGTCCTCTCTGGGGCCAACGTCCTGACTTTC. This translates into CASSTPGDVLSGANVLTF.

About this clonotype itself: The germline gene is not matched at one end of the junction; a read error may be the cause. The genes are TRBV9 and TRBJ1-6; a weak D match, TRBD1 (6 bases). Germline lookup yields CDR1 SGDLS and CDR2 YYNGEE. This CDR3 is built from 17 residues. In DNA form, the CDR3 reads TGCGCCAGCAGTGATCATCCAGGGGAAGGGGCTAATTCACCCCTCCACTTT. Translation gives CASSDHPGEGANSPLHF.

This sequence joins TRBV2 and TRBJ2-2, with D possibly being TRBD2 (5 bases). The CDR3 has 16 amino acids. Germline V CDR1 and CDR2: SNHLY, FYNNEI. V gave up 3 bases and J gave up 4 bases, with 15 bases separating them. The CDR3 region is CASSDSEASPTGELFF. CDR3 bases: TGTGCCAGCAGTGACTCGGAGGCTAGTCCCACCGGGGAGCTGTTTTTT.

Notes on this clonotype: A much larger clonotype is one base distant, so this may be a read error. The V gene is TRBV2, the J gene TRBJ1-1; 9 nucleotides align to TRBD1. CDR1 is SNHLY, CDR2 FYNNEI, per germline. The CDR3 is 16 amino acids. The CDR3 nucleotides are TGTGCCAGCAGTGAAGCGGGAGGACAGGGGCGCACTGAAGCTTCCTTT. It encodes CASSEAGGQGRTEASF.

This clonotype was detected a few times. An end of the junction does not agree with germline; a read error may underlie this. The DNA of the CDR3 is TGTGCCAGCAGCTTAATGGGGAACGCTGAAGCTTTCTTT. Encoded protein: CASSLMGNAEAFF. The J gene is TRBJ1-1, the V gene TRBV7-3; D not certain. Germline V lookup: CDR1 SGHTA, CDR2 FQGTGA. This CDR3 region has 13 residues.

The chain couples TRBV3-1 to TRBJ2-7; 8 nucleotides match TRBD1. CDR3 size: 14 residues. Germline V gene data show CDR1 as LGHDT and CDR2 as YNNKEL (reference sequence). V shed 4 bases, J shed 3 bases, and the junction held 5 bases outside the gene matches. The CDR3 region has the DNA TGTGCCAGCAGCCCCTTGACAGGGGACTACGAGCAGTACTTC. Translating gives CASSPLTGDYEQYF.